This T cell receptor (beta chain) came from a study of beta chain features in type 1 diabetes. Whole-study findings and limits: Amplification by PCR could prefer shorter templates, with the same effect in patients and controls. A pattern of fewer insertions and more deletions at VDJ junctions was seen in type 1 diabetes patients. Significant though moderate, a shortening of TCRB CDR3s appeared in all four CD4+ subsets of Type 1 diabetes patients. Among patients, naive, central memory and Treg TCRB repertoires appeared more similar than among healthy donors.

On this clone: Its antigen is still unknown.

After removal of 1 base from V and 9 bases from J, the junction contained 5 bases not matched to a gene. The CDR3 covers 14 residues. Germline V CDR1 and CDR2: LNHNV, YYDKDF (reference sequence). Expressed TCRB transcripts were sequenced because the entire RNA isolate underwent reverse transcription. TCRdb's table, derived via immunoSEQ multiplex PCR, lists solely in-frame clones and lacks some. The sample lists 300,000 to 350,000 clones; about 14% were seen once. Per donor, one heparinised blood draw averaged roughly 110 mL. The TCR originated in a woman under 30 with type 1 diabetes. Sample: naive CD4+ T cells from blood. This chain joins TRBV15 and TRBJ1-4; 7 nucleotides align to TRBD1. CDR3 sequence reads: CATSRVGTAQKLFF. The CDR3 DNA sequence: TGTGCCACCAGCAGAGTAGGGACAGCCCAAAAACTGTTTTTT.